The clone carrying this T cell receptor beta chain showed up many times. Its specificity is unknown. TCR beta libraries were built with iRepertoire HTBI primers and Arm-PCR of CDR3 regions. Original processing notes: The identification of 62 TRBV and over eleven TRBJ segments was made across samples. Each CDR3 protein is one row after TCRdb ran MiXCR on the multiplex PCR reads. The V and J calls, along with clone size, are taken from TCRdb and not from the paper's own processing. The data contain 510,000 or so distinct CDR3 sequences, approximately 12% of them singletons. The data originate from a study of regulatory T cells in long-lasting Graves disease. Study conclusions and caveats: When disease was persistent, TRBV28, TRBJ1-2 and TRBJ2-5 were the favored segments.

Time point of the sample: newly diagnosed GD, antithyroid drugs for less than 3 months. Following extraction of RNA from PBMCs, that RNA was used to make the TCR library. Patients with Graves' disease were diagnosed by American Thyroid Association guidelines. This CDR3 spans 15 amino acids. The germline CDR1 and CDR2 sequences are KGHDR and SFDVKD. The V segment lost 2 bases and the J segment 8 bases; nucleotides outside the gene matches: 5. The sample was also linked to a second study, of T cells in Graves' hyperthyroidism and ophthalmopathy. That paper adds: First-round RT-PCR with HTBI primers amplified the TCR CDR3 region.

The TCR originated in a woman aged 25 to 39 with Graves disease. Here the sequenced sample was peripheral blood mononuclear cells (PBMCs), taken at new diagnosis, from a patient treated with antithyroid drugs. The J gene is TRBJ2-4, the V gene TRBV24-1; 10 bases fit TRBD2. The CDR3 sequence: CATSDSRTSGDIQYF. DNA of the CDR3: TGTGCCACCAGTGATTCTAGGACTAGCGGAGACATTCAGTACTTC.